This T cell receptor beta chain originates from a study of blood T cell repertoires in COVID-19. Background on the study: Some COVID-19 samples were acute and others convalescent; all came from the United States, Italy and Spain. Sources were T cells, B-cell-depleted T cells, or PBMCs; the material itself was cDNA or gDNA.

The Seattle patients joined while their infection was active and were tracked longitudinally afterward. The data were produced by immunoSEQ multiplex PCR, yet TCRdb's version contains in-frame clones alone and is incomplete. The sample includes about 160,000 clones, approximately 90% of them seen just once. The CDR3 runs 15 residues. Germline V gene sequence: CDR1 KGHSH, CDR2 LQKENI. With V trimmed by 4 bases and J by 6 bases, 5 bases remained unmatched. The V call is TRBV18, the J call TRBJ2-1; 11 nucleotides line up with TRBD2. The sample comprised peripheral blood. The receptor comes from a woman aged 70-85 years with COVID-19, enrolled during active disease. The CDR3 DNA is TGTGCCAGCTCACAACGGACTAGCGGGCCCAATGAGCAGTTCTTC. Its protein product is CASSQRTSGPNEQFF.